Here is one T cell receptor (beta chain) with its context. Its antigen specificity is not known. No quality values exist for individual bases; no much larger clone is one base distant. This entry is derived from a study of blood T cell repertoires in COVID-19 (TCRdb year 2020). For the study in its entirety: Samples covering the acute and convalescent phases of COVID-19 were provided by collaborators in the United States, Italy and Spain. The prospective study material was composed of cDNA or gDNA derived from T cells, B-cell-depleted T cells, or PBMCs. Subjects who had been exposed to COVID-19, were actively infected with it, or had recovered from it provided the deeply sampled blood TCRbeta repertoires that made up the dataset. The repertoires were released in a freely available public database intended as a resource for research on the immune response to SARS-CoV-2. The samples were drawn from two sources: the first 160 participants of the ongoing ImmuneRACE study, and 1,000 to 1,500 subjects contributed by 6 global collaborators. Nearly every sample came with metadata listing a de-identified subject ID, COVID-19 status, age in years and sex. Where HLA class I and class II types were available, the types were taken from metadata supplied by the sample provider, not from assay-based typing. On the study overall, not on this receptor specifically: The quantity of clinical and demographic metadata differed by source and by participant and was supplied without curation.

A second Seattle source provided samples from volunteer blood donors who had recovered from COVID-19. Whole blood was collected in K2EDTA tubes by collaborating institutions according to the institutions' own protocols. For TCRbeta analysis, collaborator samples were shipped as frozen whole blood, as isolated PBMCs, or as DNA extracted from either sample type. The germline V gene supplies CDR1 SGHAT and CDR2 FQNNGV. From the cysteine up to the phenylalanine, the CDR3 has a length of 16 residues. The kept DNA is CDR3 alone, 48 bases in frame from the first base. Unmatched junction bases come to 15, with V trimmed by 4 bases and J by 7 bases. TCRbeta CDR3 regions were amplified from genomic DNA using the immunoSEQ Assay, a bias-controlled multiplex PCR. In the paper's pipeline: The number of nucleated cells in each sample was estimated by amplification of reference gene primers within the assay. Sequence reads were collapsed and filtered to measure the absolute abundance of every unique TCRbeta CDR3 rearrangement. For each sample, productive Simpson clonality was calculated by taking the square root of Simpson's diversity index across productive rearrangements. Held by TCRdb, this immuneACCESS table contains in-frame sequences only and omits some clones. Under half of the omission traces to an unresolved V gene where checked; the cause of the rest is unknown. D and trimming come from the DNA, and the V and J calls and clone size come from that table. Counted in this sample were fewer than 150,000 clones; 84% of them appeared once. Of the sample, around an eighth is held by the ten largest clones.

The chain joins TRBV11-2 to TRBJ1-1, and 7 junction bases match TRBD1. The specimen was peripheral blood. The source is a woman in her thirties who had recovered from COVID-19. In nucleotides, the sequence is TGTGCCAGCAGCTCACCTGGGACAGCCCAGGAGATTGAAGCTTTCTTT. It specifies CASSSPGTAQEIEAFF.